The rows below give T cell receptor beta chains drawn from one sample of a study of T cell clones after liver transplantation. Clones were sequenced by immunoSEQ multiplex PCR, and TCRdb holds only the in-frame ones, with some missing. The data contain roughly 80,000 clones, 75% to 90% of them singletons. The source was CD4+ T cells from blood, collected at the 22-month timepoint. The origin of the receptors is a human patient who received a liver transplant. Certain T cells may be donor cells from the graft. CDR3s include the opening cysteine and the closing phenylalanine or tryptophan. A D gene is named only where the DNA matches it firmly. The size of a clone is reported for some rows only, either as once, few or many, or as a class for expanded clones.

abundance	j_gene	v_gene	d_gene	CDR3aa	CDR3nt
-	TRBJ2-7	TRBV14	TRBD2	CASSYRTSGIYEQYF	TGTGCCAGCAGCTACCGGACTAGCGGGATCTACGAGCAGTACTTC
-	TRBJ2-5	TRBV5-1	TRBD2	CASSQTSAFQETQYF	TGCGCCAGCAGCCAAACTAGCGCCTTCCAAGAGACCCAGTACTTC
-	TRBJ2-1	TRBV7-3	-	CASSLAGNNEQFF	TGTGCCAGCAGCTTAGCGGGGAACAATGAGCAGTTCTTC
-	TRBJ1-5	TRBV10-3	-	CAISDQGDSNQPQHF	TGTGCCATCAGTGACCAGGGTGATAGCAATCAGCCCCAGCATTTT
-	TRBJ2-1	TRBV10-2	TRBD1	CAIKGQGDNEQFF	TGCGCCATTAAGGGACAGGGGGACAATGAGCAGTTCTTC
-	TRBJ2-1	TRBV5-6	-	CASSLGRLGSGEFF	TGTGCCAGCAGTCTTGGACGGTTGGGAAGCGGCGAGTTCTTC
-	TRBJ2-6	TRBV11-3	-	CASSSNVRVSGANVLTF	TGTGCCAGCAGCAGCAACGTACGGGTCTCTGGGGCCAACGTCCTGACTTTC
-	TRBJ1-1	TRBV6-1	-	CASSSGGVGNTEAFF	TGTGCCAGCAGTTCTGGGGGGGTGGGGAACACTGAAGCTTTCTTT
few	TRBJ1-1	TRBV19	TRBD1	CASAGQVNTEAFF	TGTGCCAGTGCTGGACAGGTAAACACTGAAGCTTTCTTT
-	TRBJ1-1	TRBV7-6	TRBD1	CASSPTGLNTEAFF	TGTGCCAGCAGCCCGACAGGGCTTAACACTGAAGCTTTCTTT
-	TRBJ2-1	TRBV19	-	CASSIPPESHEQFF	TGTGCCAGTAGTATCCCCCCCGAGAGCCATGAGCAGTTCTTC
-	TRBJ2-2	TRBV6-1	-	CASSPSGSGELFF	TGTGCCAGCAGTCCCAGCGGTTCCGGGGAGCTGTTTTTT
-	TRBJ2-6	TRBV5-4	TRBD2	CASSPLGGNSGANVLTF	TGTGCCAGCAGCCCCCTGGGGGGGAACTCTGGGGCCAACGTCCTGACTTTC
-	TRBJ1-1	TRBV5-6	-	CASSLAARSEAFF	TGTGCCAGCAGCTTGGCCGCCCGTAGTGAAGCTTTCTTT
few	TRBJ1-5	TRBV6-5	-	CASTTGGQPQHF	TGTGCCAGCACGACAGGAGGTCAGCCCCAGCATTTT
-	TRBJ1-1	TRBV5-4	-	CASSRPSLEAFF	TGTGCCAGCAGCCGCCCCTCTCTTGAAGCTTTCTTT
-	TRBJ2-3	TRBV29-1	TRBD2	CSVSRFGTSGRADTQYF	TGCAGCGTTTCTCGTTTTGGGACTAGCGGGAGGGCAGATACGCAGTATTTT
-	TRBJ2-7	TRBV7-2	TRBD1	CASSRTHGLGDRPLEQYF	TGTGCCAGCAGCCGAACGCATGGCTTGGGGGACAGGCCCCTCGAGCAGTACTTC
-	TRBJ1-3	TRBV29-1	-	CSVERGSGNTIYF	TGCAGCGTTGAACGGGGCTCTGGAAACACCATATATTTT
-	TRBJ1-5	TRBV6-6	TRBD1	CASSSLGQNSNQPQHF	TGTGCCAGCAGTTCTCTGGGACAGAATAGCAATCAGCCCCAGCATTTT
-	TRBJ2-1	TRBV14	-	CASSQEPGIYNEQFF	TGTGCCAGCAGCCAAGAGCCGGGGATCTACAATGAGCAGTTCTTC
-	TRBJ1-5	TRBV19	-	CASSTGSYSNQPQHF	TGTGCCAGTAGTACCGGGTCATATAGCAATCAGCCCCAGCATTTT
-	TRBJ2-1	TRBV29-1	TRBD2	CSVFSGSYYNEQFF	TGCAGCGTCTTCAGCGGGAGTTATTACAATGAGCAGTTCTTC
once	TRBJ2-1	TRBV4-2	-	CASSQAASSPADEQFF	TGTGCCAGCAGCCAAGCAGCTAGCAGCCCCGCGGACGAGCAGTTCTTC
-	TRBJ2-1	TRBV4-2	TRBD1	CASSQEGTGVDEQFF	TGTGCCAGCAGCCAAGAGGGGACAGGGGTTGATGAGCAGTTCTTC
-	TRBJ1-6	TRBV19	-	CASSTQDSQDSPLHF	TGTGCCAGTAGTACCCAAGACAGTCAAGATTCACCCCTCCACTTT
-	TRBJ2-7	TRBV7-2	-	CASSLDYEQYF	TGTGCCAGCAGCTTAGACTACGAGCAGTACTTC
-	TRBJ2-1	TRBV7-6	TRBD2	CASSPRLAGGPLNEQFF	TGTGCCAGCAGCCCCCGACTAGCGGGGGGGCCTCTCAATGAGCAGTTCTTC
-	TRBJ1-1	TRBV5-4	TRBD1	CASNPGDRKGTEAFF	TGTGCCAGCAACCCGGGGGACAGAAAGGGCACTGAAGCTTTCTTT
-	TRBJ2-3	TRBV27	TRBD2	CASRTSGARSQYF	TGTGCCAGCAGAACTAGCGGGGCCCGATCGCAGTATTTT
medium-sized	TRBJ2-3	TRBV7-9	-	CASSLAVVADTQYF	TGTGCCAGCAGCTTAGCGGTAGTGGCGGATACGCAGTATTTT
-	TRBJ1-1	TRBV6-1	-	CASSDRASFEAFF	TGTGCCAGCAGTGACAGGGCCTCTTTTGAAGCTTTCTTT
-	TRBJ2-5	TRBV7-9	TRBD1	CASSPVSGGETQYF	TGTGCCAGCAGCCCTGTGTCAGGGGGAGAGACCCAGTACTTC
-	TRBJ2-3	TRBV4-2	TRBD2	CASSQVGSGGIQTDTQYF	TGTGCCAGCAGCCAAGTTGGTAGCGGGGGGATCCAGACAGATACGCAGTATTTT
once	TRBJ2-7	TRBV30	-	CAWSLGNYEQYF	TGTGCCTGGAGTCTCGGTAACTACGAGCAGTACTTC
-	TRBJ1-2	TRBV5-4	TRBD1	CASRGSLGGNYGYTF	TGTGCCAGCAGGGGTAGTCTAGGGGGCAACTATGGCTACACCTTC
-	TRBJ2-5	TRBV5-6	-	CASSLVGSVVETQYF	TGTGCCAGCAGCTTGGTCGGGAGTGTCGTGGAGACCCAGTACTTC
-	TRBJ2-7	TRBV7-8	-	CASSSPGEAREQYF	TGTGCCAGCAGCTCCCCGGGAGAGGCGCGCGAGCAGTACTTC
-	TRBJ2-1	TRBV18	-	CASSQETEVKEQFF	TGTGCCAGCTCCCAGGAAACAGAAGTTAAAGAGCAGTTCTTC
-	TRBJ1-1	TRBV7-3	-	CASSLGQATEAFF	TGTGCCAGCAGCTTAGGGCAGGCGACTGAAGCTTTCTTT
once	TRBJ2-2	TRBV13	-	CASSLGLGRIKGNTGELFF	TGTGCCAGCAGCTTAGGCCTTGGGCGCATTAAAGGGAACACCGGGGAGCTGTTTTTT
-	TRBJ1-2	TRBV7-8	-	CASSTTRVYGYTF	TGTGCCAGCAGTACGACACGGGTGTATGGCTACACCTTC
-	TRBJ1-2	TRBV9	-	CASSARQHYGYTF	TGTGCCAGCAGCGCCCGGCAGCACTATGGCTACACCTTC
-	TRBJ2-5	TRBV7-2	TRBD2	CASSPFGGNQETQYF	TGTGCCAGCAGCCCTTTCGGGGGGAACCAAGAGACCCAGTACTTC
-	TRBJ2-5	TRBV2	TRBD2	CASSEGSGGLETQYF	TGTGCCAGCAGTGAAGGGTCGGGAGGGTTGGAGACCCAGTACTTC
-	TRBJ1-3	TRBV2	TRBD1	CASSEVAGQISGNTIYF	TGTGCCAGCAGTGAAGTGGCGGGACAGATCTCTGGAAACACCATATATTTT
once	TRBJ1-2	TRBV25-1	TRBD1	CASSVRPGGGPCGYTF	TGTGCCAGCAGTGTACGGCCAGGGGGGGGACCTTGCGGCTACACCTTC
-	TRBJ2-2	TRBV2	TRBD1	CASREDRANTGELFF	TGTGCCAGCAGAGAGGACAGGGCGAACACCGGGGAGCTGTTTTTT
-	TRBJ2-1	TRBV4-2	TRBD2	CASSQRSGRSDPKAHNEQFF	TGTGCCAGCAGCCAAAGAAGCGGGAGGAGCGACCCCAAAGCCCACAATGAGCAGTTCTTC
-	TRBJ2-5	TRBV7-2	TRBD2	CASSETSTETQYF	TGTGCCAGCAGCGAGACTAGCACAGAGACCCAGTACTTC